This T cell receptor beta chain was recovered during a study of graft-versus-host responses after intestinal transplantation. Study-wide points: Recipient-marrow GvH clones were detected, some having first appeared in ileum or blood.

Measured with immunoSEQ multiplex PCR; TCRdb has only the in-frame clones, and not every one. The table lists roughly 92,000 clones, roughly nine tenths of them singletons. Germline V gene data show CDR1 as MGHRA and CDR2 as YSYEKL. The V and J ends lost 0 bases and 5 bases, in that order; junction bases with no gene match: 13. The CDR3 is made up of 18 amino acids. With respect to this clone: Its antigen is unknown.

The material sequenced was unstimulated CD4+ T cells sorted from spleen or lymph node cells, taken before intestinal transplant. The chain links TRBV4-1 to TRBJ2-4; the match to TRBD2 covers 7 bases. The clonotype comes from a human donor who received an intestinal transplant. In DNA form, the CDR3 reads TGCGCCAGCAGCCAAGATCTCCGAGCGGGGCCCATCGAAAACATTCAGTACTTC. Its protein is CASSQDLRAGPIENIQYF.